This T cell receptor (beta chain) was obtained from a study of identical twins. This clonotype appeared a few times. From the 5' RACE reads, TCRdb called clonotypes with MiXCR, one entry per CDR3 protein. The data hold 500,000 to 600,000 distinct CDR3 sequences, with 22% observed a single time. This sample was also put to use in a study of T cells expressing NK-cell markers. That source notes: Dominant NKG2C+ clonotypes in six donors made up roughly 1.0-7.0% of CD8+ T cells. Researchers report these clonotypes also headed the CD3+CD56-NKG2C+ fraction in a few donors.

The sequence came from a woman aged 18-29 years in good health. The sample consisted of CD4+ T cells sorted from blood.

CDR3 residues: CASSSRQTEAFF. The CDR3 DNA follows: TGTGCCAGCAGCTCCCGACAGACAGAAGCTTTCTTT. This chain links TRBV9 with TRBJ1-1, with D perhaps TRBD1 (5 bases). This CDR3 contains 12 residues. Germline loops: CDR1 SGDLS, CDR2 YYNGEE. Between the trimmed V and J ends, which lost 4 bases and 8 bases, there was a span of 12 bases.